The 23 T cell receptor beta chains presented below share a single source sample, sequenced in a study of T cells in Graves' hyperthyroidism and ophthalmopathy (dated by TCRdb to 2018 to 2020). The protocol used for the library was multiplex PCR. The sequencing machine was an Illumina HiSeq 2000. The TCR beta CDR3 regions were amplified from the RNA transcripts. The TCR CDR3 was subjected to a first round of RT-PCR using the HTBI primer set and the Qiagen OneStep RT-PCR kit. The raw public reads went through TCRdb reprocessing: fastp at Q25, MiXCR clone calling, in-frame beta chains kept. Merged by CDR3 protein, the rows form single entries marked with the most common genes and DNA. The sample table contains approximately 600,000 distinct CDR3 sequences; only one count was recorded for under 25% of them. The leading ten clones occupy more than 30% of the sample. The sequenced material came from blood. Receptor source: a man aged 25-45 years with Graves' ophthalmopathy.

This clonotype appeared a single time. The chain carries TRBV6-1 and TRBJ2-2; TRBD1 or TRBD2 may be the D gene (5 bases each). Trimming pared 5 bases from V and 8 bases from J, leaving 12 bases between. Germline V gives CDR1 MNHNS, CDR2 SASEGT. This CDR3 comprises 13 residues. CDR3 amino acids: CASSLPWGGELFF. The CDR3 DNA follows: TGTGCCAGCAGTCTTCCTTGGGGGGGGGAGCTGTTTTTT.

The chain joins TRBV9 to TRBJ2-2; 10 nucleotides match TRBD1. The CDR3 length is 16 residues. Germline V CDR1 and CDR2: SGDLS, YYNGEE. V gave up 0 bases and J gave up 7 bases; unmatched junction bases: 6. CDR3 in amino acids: CASSVAGTGEGGELFF. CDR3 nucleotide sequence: TGTGCCAGCAGCGTAGCCGGGACAGGGGAGGGCGGGGAGCTGTTTTTT. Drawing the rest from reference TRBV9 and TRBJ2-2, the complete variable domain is DSGVTQTPKHLITATGQRVTLRCSPRSGDLSVYWYQQSLDQGLQFLIQYYNGEERAKGNILERFSAQQFPDLHSELNLSSLELGDSALYFCASSVAGTGEGGELFFGEGSRLTVL.

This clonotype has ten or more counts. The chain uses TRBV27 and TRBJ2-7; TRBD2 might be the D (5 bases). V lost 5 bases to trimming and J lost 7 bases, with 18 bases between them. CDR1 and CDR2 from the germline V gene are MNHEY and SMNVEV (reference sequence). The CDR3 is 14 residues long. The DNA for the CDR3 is TGTGCCAGCAGTCCGAGCGGAACGAAGAGGGAGCAGTACTTC. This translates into CASSPSGTKREQYF.

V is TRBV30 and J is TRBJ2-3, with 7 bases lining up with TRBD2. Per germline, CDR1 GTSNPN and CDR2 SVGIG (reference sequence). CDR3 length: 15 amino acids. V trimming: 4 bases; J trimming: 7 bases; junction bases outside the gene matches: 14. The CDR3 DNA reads TGTGCCTGGAATAGACTAGCCTCGGGAGTTAATACGCAGTATTTT. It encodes CAWNRLASGVNTQYF.

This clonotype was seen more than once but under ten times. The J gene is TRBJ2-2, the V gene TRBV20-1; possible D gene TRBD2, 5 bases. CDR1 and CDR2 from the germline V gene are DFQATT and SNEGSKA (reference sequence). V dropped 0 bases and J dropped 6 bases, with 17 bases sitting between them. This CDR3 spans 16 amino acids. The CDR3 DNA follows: TGCAGTGCTAGAGATCTCGGGAAGGGTGAAGCCGGGGAGCTGTTTTTT. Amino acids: CSARDLGKGEAGELFF.

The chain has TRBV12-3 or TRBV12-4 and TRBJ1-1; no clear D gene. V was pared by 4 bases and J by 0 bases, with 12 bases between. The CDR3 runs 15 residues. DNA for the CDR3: TGTGCCAGCAGTTCGTTTGGGCACATGAACACTGAAGCTTTCTTT. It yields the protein CASSSFGHMNTEAFF.

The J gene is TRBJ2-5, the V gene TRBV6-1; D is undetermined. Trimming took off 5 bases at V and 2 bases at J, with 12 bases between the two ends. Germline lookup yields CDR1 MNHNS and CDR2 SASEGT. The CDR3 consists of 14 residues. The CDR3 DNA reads TGTGCCAGCAGTTGGGTTCAGCCACAAGAGACCCAGTACTTC. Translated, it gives CASSWVQPQETQYF.

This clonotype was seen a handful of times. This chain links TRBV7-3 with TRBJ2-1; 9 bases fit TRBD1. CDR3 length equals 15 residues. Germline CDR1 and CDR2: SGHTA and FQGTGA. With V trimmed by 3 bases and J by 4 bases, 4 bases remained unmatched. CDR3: CASSFGQGLYNEQFF. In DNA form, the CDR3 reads TGTGCCAGCAGCTTCGGACAGGGGCTATACAATGAGCAGTTCTTC.

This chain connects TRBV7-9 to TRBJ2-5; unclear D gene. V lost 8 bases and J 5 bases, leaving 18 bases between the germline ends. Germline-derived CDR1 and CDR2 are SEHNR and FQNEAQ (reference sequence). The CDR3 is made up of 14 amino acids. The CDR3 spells CASGRTGVGETQYF. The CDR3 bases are TGTGCCAGCGGCAGAACCGGAGTCGGCGAGACCCAGTACTTC. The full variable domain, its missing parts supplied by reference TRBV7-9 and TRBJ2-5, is DTGVSQNPRHKITKRGQNVTFRCDPISEHNRLYWYRQTLGQGPEFLTYFQNEAQLEKSRLLSDRFSAERPKGSFSTLEIQRTEQGDSAMYLCASGRTGVGETQYFGPGTRLLVL.

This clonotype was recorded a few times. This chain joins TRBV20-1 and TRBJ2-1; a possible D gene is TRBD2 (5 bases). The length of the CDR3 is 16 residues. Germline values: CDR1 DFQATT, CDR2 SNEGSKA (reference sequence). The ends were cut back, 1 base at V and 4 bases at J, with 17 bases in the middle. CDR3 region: CSARATGRLGYNEQFF. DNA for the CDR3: TGCAGTGCTAGAGCTACGGGAAGGTTGGGTTACAATGAGCAGTTCTTC.

The CDR3 spells CATSRDLSLNQPQHF. Written as DNA, the CDR3 is TGTGCCACCAGCAGAGATCTCTCCTTGAATCAGCCCCAGCATTTT. The gene calls are TRBV15 and TRBJ1-5, with unresolved D. V lost 0 bases and J lost 4, with 10 bases in between. This CDR3 contains 15 residues. Germline loops: CDR1 LNHNV, CDR2 YYDKDF (reference sequence). Full variable domain (remainder filled in from reference TRBV15 and TRBJ1-5): DAMVIQNPRYQVTQFGKPVTLSCSQTLNHNVMYWYQQKSSQAPKLLFHYYDKDFNNEADTPDNFQSRRPNTSFCFLDIRSPGLGDTAMYLCATSRDLSLNQPQHFGDGTRLSIL.

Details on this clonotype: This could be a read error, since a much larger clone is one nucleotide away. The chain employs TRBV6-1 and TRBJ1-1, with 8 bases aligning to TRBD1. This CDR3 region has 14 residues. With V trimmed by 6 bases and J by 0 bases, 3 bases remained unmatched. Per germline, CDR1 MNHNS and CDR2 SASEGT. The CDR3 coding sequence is TGTGCCAGCAGATTGGACAGGGTGAACACTGAAGCTTTCTTT. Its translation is CASRLDRVNTEAFF.

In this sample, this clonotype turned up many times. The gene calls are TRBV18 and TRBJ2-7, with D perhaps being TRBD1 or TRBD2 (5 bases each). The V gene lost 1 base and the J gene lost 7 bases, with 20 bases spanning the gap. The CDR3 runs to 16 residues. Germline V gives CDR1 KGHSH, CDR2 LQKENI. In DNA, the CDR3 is TGTGCCAGCTCACCACGTGAGGGGAGTGTTAAAGTGGAGCAGTACTTC. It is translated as CASSPREGSVKVEQYF.

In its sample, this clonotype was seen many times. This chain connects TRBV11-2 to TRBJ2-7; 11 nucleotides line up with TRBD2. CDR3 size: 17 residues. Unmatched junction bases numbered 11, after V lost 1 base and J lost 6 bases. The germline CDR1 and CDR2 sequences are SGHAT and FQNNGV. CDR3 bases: TGTGCCAGCAGCTTAGGGGGGCTACTAGCGGGAGTGGTCGAGCAGTACTTC. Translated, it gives CASSLGGLLAGVVEQYF.

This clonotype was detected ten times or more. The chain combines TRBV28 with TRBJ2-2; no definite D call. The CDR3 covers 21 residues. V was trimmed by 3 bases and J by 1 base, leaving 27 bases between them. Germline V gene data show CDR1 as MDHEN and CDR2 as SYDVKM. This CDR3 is CASSFMRPKVTSPVNTGELFF. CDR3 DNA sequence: TGTGCCAGCAGTTTTATGAGACCGAAGGTGACGAGCCCAGTGAACACCGGGGAGCTGTTTTTT.

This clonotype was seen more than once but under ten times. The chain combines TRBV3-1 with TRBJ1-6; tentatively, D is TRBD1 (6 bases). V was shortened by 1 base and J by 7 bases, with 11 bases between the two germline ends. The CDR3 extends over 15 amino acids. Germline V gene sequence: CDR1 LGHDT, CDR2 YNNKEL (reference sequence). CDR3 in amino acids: CASSQGTARNSPLHF. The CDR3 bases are TGTGCCAGCAGCCAAGGGACAGCCAGGAATTCACCCCTCCACTTT.

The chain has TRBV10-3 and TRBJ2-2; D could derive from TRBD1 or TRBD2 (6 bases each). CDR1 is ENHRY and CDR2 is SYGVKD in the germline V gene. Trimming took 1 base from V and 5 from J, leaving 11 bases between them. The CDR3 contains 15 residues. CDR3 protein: CAISEWGAQTGELFF. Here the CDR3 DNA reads TGTGCCATCAGTGAGTGGGGGGCGCAGACCGGGGAGCTGTTTTTT.

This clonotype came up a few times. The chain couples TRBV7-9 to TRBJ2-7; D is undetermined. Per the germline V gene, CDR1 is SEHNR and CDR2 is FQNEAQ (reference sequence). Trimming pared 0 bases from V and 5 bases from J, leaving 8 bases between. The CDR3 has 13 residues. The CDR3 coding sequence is TGTGCCAGCAGCTTAGCTCCGTACCACGAGCAGTACTTC. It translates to CASSLAPYHEQYF.

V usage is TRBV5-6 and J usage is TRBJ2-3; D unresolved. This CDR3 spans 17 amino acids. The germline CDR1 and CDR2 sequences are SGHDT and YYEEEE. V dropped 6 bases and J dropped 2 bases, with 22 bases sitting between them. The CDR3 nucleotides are TGTGCCAGCACCGGAAAGCGAGGTTACATCGACACAGATACGCAGTATTTT. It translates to CASTGKRGYIDTDTQYF.

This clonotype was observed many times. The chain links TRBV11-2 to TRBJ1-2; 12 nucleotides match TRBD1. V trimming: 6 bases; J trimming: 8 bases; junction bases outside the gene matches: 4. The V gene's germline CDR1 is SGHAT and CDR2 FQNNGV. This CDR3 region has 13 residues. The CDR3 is CASRGQGAGGYTF. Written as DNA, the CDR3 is TGTGCCAGCAGGGGACAGGGGGCTGGAGGCTACACCTTC.

The CDR3, as DNA: TGTGCCAGCAGCTTTTCCGGGACAGGTCCCACTGAAGCTTTCTTT. Its protein is CASSFSGTGPTEAFF. This chain connects TRBV7-2 to TRBJ1-1; 8 nucleotides line up with TRBD1. V shed 3 bases, J shed 4 bases, and the junction held 7 bases outside the gene matches. This CDR3 spans 15 amino acids. Germline assignment: CDR1 SGHTA and CDR2 FQGNSA.

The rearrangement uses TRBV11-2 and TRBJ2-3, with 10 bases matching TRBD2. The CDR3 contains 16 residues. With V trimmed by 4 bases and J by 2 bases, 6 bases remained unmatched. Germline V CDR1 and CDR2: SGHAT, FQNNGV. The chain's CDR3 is CASSSRTSGFTDTQYF. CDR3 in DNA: TGTGCCAGCAGCTCCCGGACTAGCGGATTCACAGATACGCAGTATTTT. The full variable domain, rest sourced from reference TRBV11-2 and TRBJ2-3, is EAGVAQSPRYKIIEKRQSVAFWCNPISGHATLYWYQQILGQGPKLLIQFQNNGVVDDSQLPKDRFSAERLKGVDSTLKIQPAKLEDSAVYLCASSSRTSGFTDTQYFGPGTRLTVL.

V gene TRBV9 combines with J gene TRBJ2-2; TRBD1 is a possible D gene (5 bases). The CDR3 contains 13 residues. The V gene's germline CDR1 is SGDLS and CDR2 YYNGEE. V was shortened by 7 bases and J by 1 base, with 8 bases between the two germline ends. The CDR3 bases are TGTGCCAGCGCCGACAGGAACACCGGGGAGCTGTTTTTT. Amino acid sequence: CASADRNTGELFF.